The 15 T cell receptor beta chains in this list originate from one sample, sequenced in a study of T cell clonotyping in hematopoietic cell transplantation. Generated by immunoSEQ multiplex PCR, the TCRdb table keeps only in-frame clones and is missing some. Among roughly 38,000 clones, around 90% were seen once, and the ten largest hold approximately 2%. Sequenced: peripheral blood mononuclear cells. The receptors here all came from a woman aged 40-49 years in good health. Some clones in this sample may be carry-over from other donors' samples.

The CDR3 here is CASSFSLGLPKNTEAFF. CDR3 DNA: TGTGCCAGCAGCTTTTCCCTGGGGCTTCCAAAGAACACTGAAGCTTTCTTT. This chain connects TRBV11-2 to TRBJ1-1; TRBD1 is a possible D gene (5 bases). The V gene lost 3 bases and the J gene lost 1 base, with 18 bases spanning the gap. Germline V CDR1 and CDR2: SGHAT, FQNNGV. This CDR3 spans 17 amino acids.

This chain joins TRBV28 and TRBJ2-7, with D unresolved. There are 9 residues in the CDR3. Germline loops: CDR1 MDHEN, CDR2 SYDVKM. V lost 9 bases and J lost 3, with 3 bases in between. Written as DNA, the CDR3 is TGTGCCAGAGTCTACGAGCAGTACTTC. Translating gives CARVYEQYF.

V gene TRBV7-2 combines with J gene TRBJ2-7, with TRBD2 matching over 7 bases. Germline CDR1 reads SGHTA; CDR2 reads FQGNSA. The CDR3 has 16 amino acids. V lost 0 bases, J lost 3 bases, and 8 bases stayed unmatched. CDR3 bases: TGTGCCAGCAGCTTAGCGCAAGCTAGCGGACTCTACGAGCAGTACTTC. The encoded protein is CASSLAQASGLYEQYF.

The V gene is TRBV28, the J gene TRBJ1-1, with unresolved D. With 7 bases removed from V and 1 base from J, the gap between germline ends came to 7 bases. The germline CDR1 and CDR2 sequences are MDHEN and SYDVKM. This CDR3 has 12 amino acids. The chain's CDR3 is CASTLRNTEAFF. The CDR3 DNA reads as TGTGCCAGCACCCTGAGGAACACTGAAGCTTTCTTT.

The V and J genes are TRBV6-5 and TRBJ2-7; D is unclear. This CDR3 is 13 amino acids long. V was shortened by 2 bases and J by 7 bases, with 12 bases between the two germline ends. In germline, CDR1 is MNHEY, CDR2 SVGAGI. The CDR3, as DNA: TGTGCCAGCAGTTACCAAGGGTCAAAAGAGCAGTACTTC. It specifies CASSYQGSKEQYF.

The CDR3 protein is CASSRPMGDSNQPQHF. For the CDR3, the DNA is TGTGCCAGTAGTAGGCCAATGGGCGACAGCAATCAGCCCCAGCATTTT. The chain is built from TRBV19 and TRBJ1-5, with D hard to call. The CDR3 is 16 residues long. The V end was cut by 4 bases, the J end by 1 base, with 14 bases between. CDR1 and CDR2 from the germline V gene are LNHDA and SQIVND (reference sequence).

J is TRBJ2-7 and V is TRBV14; 8 bases line up with TRBD2. The CDR3 totals 16 residues. V shed 4 bases and J 4 bases; nucleotides not matched to a gene: 12. Looked up from germline, CDR1 is SGHDN and CDR2 is FVKESK. The CDR3 DNA is TGTGCCAGCAGCCTCTTTTCCGGAAGCGGGAGATACGAGCAGTACTTC. Translated, it gives CASSLFSGSGRYEQYF.

The table lists this clone with a few counts. V is TRBV25-1 and J is TRBJ2-7; 7 bases are shared with TRBD2. CDR3 length equals 14 residues. Germline trimming cut 2 bases from V and 7 bases from J; bases unmatched to any gene: 8. In germline, CDR1 is MGHDK, CDR2 SYGVNS. Here the CDR3 DNA reads TGTGCCAGCAGTGAAATCCCCGAGGGAGGGGAGCAGTACTTC. This encodes CASSEIPEGGEQYF.

The chain carries TRBV5-1 and TRBJ2-1; D possibly uses TRBD1 or TRBD2 (5 bases each). CDR3 length: 14 residues. Trimming took 6 bases from V and 8 from J, leaving 18 bases between them. The germline gives CDR1 SGHRS, CDR2 YFSETQ. CDR3 region: CASKSGDPGHEQFF. CDR3 sequence (DNA): TGCGCCAGCAAGTCCGGGGACCCCGGGCATGAGCAGTTCTTC. The whole variable domain, filled in from reference TRBV5-1 and TRBJ2-1, reads KAGVTQTPRYLIKTRGQQVTLSCSPISGHRSVSWYQQTPGQGLQFLFEYFSETQRNKGNFPGRFSGRQFSNSRSEMNVSTLELGDSALYLCASKSGDPGHEQFFGPGTRLTVL.

This chain joins TRBV27 and TRBJ2-7; TRBD2 aligns across 7 bases. J gave up 7 bases and V 4 bases, and 7 bases lay outside the gene matches. CDR1 MNHEY and CDR2 SMNVEV come from the germline V gene (reference sequence). There are 13 residues in the CDR3. CDR3 sequence: CASSSDRGDEQYF. The CDR3, as DNA: TGTGCCAGCAGTTCCGACCGGGGGGATGAGCAGTACTTC.

V gene TRBV5-1 combines with J gene TRBJ2-3; tentative D call: TRBD2 (6 bases). The V gene lost 0 bases and the J gene lost 15 bases, with 20 bases spanning the gap. This CDR3 contains 14 residues. The germline CDR1 and CDR2 sequences are SGHRS and YFSETQ. CDR3: CASSLAETSQVGYF. The CDR3 nucleotides are TGCGCCAGCAGCTTGGCCGAGACTAGTCAGGTCGGCTATTTT. The whole variable domain, remainder taken from reference TRBV5-1 and TRBJ2-3, is KAGVTQTPRYLIKTRGQQVTLSCSPISGHRSVSWYQQTPGQGLQFLFEYFSETQRNKGNFPGRFSGRQFSNSRSEMNVSTLELGDSALYLCASSLAETSQVGYFGPGTRLTVL.

This clone came up a few times. The chain combines TRBV2 with TRBJ1-2; D unclear. Germline V gene data show CDR1 as SNHLY and CDR2 as FYNNEI. The CDR3 sequence is 13 residues long. The V end was cut by 3 bases, the J end by 3 bases, with 8 bases between. The CDR3 protein is CASSDENHYGYTF. The CDR3 nucleotides read TGTGCCAGCAGTGACGAGAACCACTATGGCTACACCTTC.

The V call is TRBV7-2, the J call TRBJ2-1, with TRBD2 matching 8 bases. The ends lost 1 base at V and 3 bases at J; junction bases unmatched: 2. CDR3 length: 15 residues. Germline V gene data show CDR1 as SGHTA and CDR2 as FQGNSA. The chain's CDR3 is CASSLDGTSYNEQFF. DNA for the CDR3: TGTGCCAGCAGCTTAGACGGGACTAGCTACAATGAGCAGTTCTTC.

J is TRBJ2-7 and V is TRBV6-5; 7 positions match TRBD2. Trimming took 5 bases from V and 4 from J; bases not matched to a gene: 8. The CDR3 spans 14 residues. Germline-derived CDR1 and CDR2 are MNHEY and SVGAGI. The CDR3 loop is CASSRGGLGYEQYF. CDR3 DNA: TGTGCCAGCAGTAGGGGAGGGCTAGGGTACGAGCAGTACTTC.

The rearrangement links TRBV5-1 to TRBJ1-2, with 9 bases aligning to TRBD1. The CDR3 is made up of 14 amino acids. CDR1 SGHRS and CDR2 YFSETQ come from the germline V gene. J lost 7 bases, V lost 2 bases, and 6 bases had no gene match. The CDR3 region is CASSFGQGWRGYTF. The CDR3 DNA is TGCGCCAGCAGCTTCGGACAGGGGTGGCGTGGCTACACCTTC.